These 26 T cell receptor beta chains came from one sample sequenced in a study of identical twins. TCRdb analysed the 5' RACE reads with MiXCR anew, one entry per CDR3 protein. Of fewer than 550,000 distinct CDR3 sequences listed, 12% to 15% are singletons. These sequences were also reported in another study, on yellow fever vaccine responses in identical twins.

Material for sequencing was CD4+ T cells sorted from blood. Receptors were obtained from a woman aged 18-29 years in good health.

The rearrangement joins TRBV28 to TRBJ2-3, with TRBD2 identical over 9 bases. The CDR3 sequence is 15 residues long. V shed 7 bases, J shed 3 bases, and the junction held 8 bases outside the gene matches. CDR1 and CDR2 from the germline V gene are MDHEN and SYDVKM. Here the CDR3 DNA reads TGTGCCAGCATCCCTTTAGCGGGAGCTACAGATACGCAGTATTTT. This gives the protein CASIPLAGATDTQYF.

This clonotype was counted only a few times. The chain links TRBV7-9 to TRBJ2-3, with TRBD2 identical over 10 bases. The length of the CDR3 is 15 residues. Germline values: CDR1 SEHNR, CDR2 FQNEAQ (reference sequence). V lost 3 bases to trimming and J lost 2 bases; unmatched junction nucleotides: 2. CDR3 sequence reads: CASSFSGGNTDTQYF. CDR3 coding DNA: TGTGCCAGCAGCTTTAGCGGGGGGAACACAGATACGCAGTATTTT.

This clonotype was recorded a few times. The V gene is TRBV10-2, the J gene TRBJ2-3; 9 bases align to TRBD1. Germline lookup yields CDR1 WSHSY and CDR2 SAAADI. The ends lost 9 bases at V and 5 bases at J; junction bases unmatched: 9. The length of the CDR3 is 14 residues. CDR3 residues: CASKTGGKGDTQYF. In DNA form, the CDR3 reads TGCGCCAGTAAAACAGGGGGCAAGGGAGATACGCAGTATTTT.

V usage is TRBV27 and J usage is TRBJ1-6; the D is unclear. This CDR3 has 13 residues. Trimming took 0 bases from V and 7 from J, leaving 4 bases between them. From germline, CDR1 is MNHEY and CDR2 SMNVEV (reference sequence). The CDR3 is CASSLSRNSPLHF. DNA for the CDR3: TGTGCCAGCAGTTTATCTCGAAATTCACCCCTCCACTTT.

This chain links TRBV28 with TRBJ2-2; 12 nucleotides align to TRBD2. CDR1 and CDR2 (germline): MDHEN, SYDVKM. The CDR3 is 19 residues long. Trimming cost V 6 bases and J 4 bases; bases outside gene matches: 15. The CDR3 here is CASRRPLTSGRLVTGELFF. The CDR3 bases are TGTGCCAGCAGACGGCCTCTGACTAGCGGGAGACTAGTCACCGGGGAGCTGTTTTTT.

The sample holds a few counts of this clonotype. The genes are TRBV10-1 and TRBJ2-6; a weak D match, TRBD2 (5 bases). Per germline, CDR1 WNHNN and CDR2 SYGVQD (reference sequence). The V end lost 6 bases, the J end lost 0 bases, and 21 bases lay between the germline ends. The CDR3 has 19 residues. The CDR3 nucleotides read TGCGCCAGCAGCGAGGGTATAGGAGCCCCGTACTCTGGGGCCAACGTCCTGACTTTC. It is translated as CASSEGIGAPYSGANVLTF.

V is TRBV28 and J is TRBJ2-1; 11 positions agree with TRBD2. The CDR3 covers 15 residues. Trimming removed 6 bases from V and 9 bases from J; junction bases left unmatched: 10. The germline gives CDR1 MDHEN, CDR2 SYDVKM. CDR3 nucleotide sequence: TGTGCCAGCAGACCGCCACTAGCGGGAGAAGTTGAGCAGTTCTTC. Residues: CASRPPLAGEVEQFF. Full variable domain (rest looked up from reference TRBV28 and TRBJ2-1): DVKVTQSSRYLVKRTGEKVFLECVQDMDHENMFWYRQDPGLGLRLIYFSYDVKMKEKGDIPEGYSVSREKKERFSLILESASTNQTSMYLCASRPPLAGEVEQFFGPGTRLTVL.

The V gene is TRBV10-3, the J gene TRBJ2-7; 8 bases are shared with TRBD2. CDR3 length: 16 amino acids. Trimming cost V 0 bases and J 2 bases; bases outside gene matches: 6. The germline V gene encodes CDR1 ENHRY and CDR2 SYGVKD. The CDR3 nucleotides read TGTGCCATCAGTGAGTCACGCGGGGGGACCCCCTACGAGCAGTACGTC. Translated: CAISESRGGTPYEQYV.

V is TRBV7-2 and J is TRBJ2-1; D unclear. This CDR3 is built from 13 residues. Between the trimmed V and J ends, which lost 4 bases and 6 bases, there was a span of 10 bases. CDR1 is SGHTA, CDR2 FQGNSA, per germline. The chain's CDR3 is CASSWAHPNEQFF. CDR3 bases: TGTGCCAGCAGCTGGGCCCATCCCAATGAGCAGTTCTTC.

This rearrangement joins TRBV28 to TRBJ2-2; 7 bases fit TRBD1. The CDR3 length is 16 residues. The V gene's germline CDR1 is MDHEN and CDR2 SYDVKM. Germline trimming cut 5 bases from V and 5 bases from J; bases unmatched to any gene: 11. In nucleotides, the CDR3 is TGTGCCAGCAGTGAGAACCGGGACAGCTGGACCGGGGAGCTGTTTTTT. Translating gives CASSENRDSWTGELFF.

This clonotype appeared many times. The chain employs TRBV12-3 or TRBV12-4 and TRBJ2-3, with TRBD2 as a possible D gene (6 bases). The CDR3 is 15 residues long. V shed 5 bases and J shed 0 bases, with 12 bases lying between them. This CDR3 reads CASSLRDFSTDTQYF. Written as DNA, the CDR3 is TGTGCCAGCAGTCTCAGGGACTTTAGCACAGATACGCAGTATTTT.

This chain connects TRBV4-1 to TRBJ2-3; D perhaps matches TRBD2 (6 bases). The CDR3 runs 14 residues. V lost 0 bases to trimming and J lost 4 bases, with 8 bases between them. Germline CDR1 and CDR2: MGHRA and YSYEKL. The CDR3 DNA follows: TGCGCCAGCAGCCAAGACTCTAGCGCAGATACGCAGTATTTT. It codes for CASSQDSSADTQYF.

V and J are TRBV29-1 and TRBJ1-1; unclear D gene. Germline V gene lookup returns CDR1 SQVTM and CDR2 ANQGSEA. CDR3 length: 12 residues. Trimming took off 6 bases at V and 5 bases at J, with 13 bases between the two ends. CDR3 in amino acids: CSVGMTGTEAFF. For the CDR3, the DNA is TGCAGCGTAGGTATGACTGGAACTGAAGCTTTCTTT.

J is TRBJ2-3 and V is TRBV7-8; D call uncertain. The CDR3 runs to 17 residues. From germline, CDR1 is SGHVS and CDR2 FQNEAQ. V was cut by 5 bases and J by 0 bases, with 18 bases left in between. The CDR3 spells CASSPHDIGKSTDTQYF. As DNA, the CDR3 is TGTGCCAGCAGCCCCCATGATATAGGGAAAAGCACAGATACGCAGTATTTT.

Many counts were recorded for this clonotype. The CDR3 reads CASSPPNRNTEAFF. CDR3 nucleotides: TGTGCCAGCAGCCCACCGAACAGGAACACTGAAGCTTTCTTT. The chain recombines TRBV12-3 or TRBV12-4 with TRBJ1-1; no definite D call. With 6 bases removed from V and 1 base from J, the gap between germline ends came to 12 bases. This CDR3 has 14 amino acids.

This clonotype was detected a few times. This chain links TRBV2 with TRBJ2-1, with TRBD2 matching 7 bases. CDR1 is SNHLY and CDR2 is FYNNEI in the germline V gene. CDR3 length: 13 residues. V shed 11 bases, J shed 0 bases, and the junction held 4 bases outside the gene matches. The CDR3 spells CAGKRDSYNEQFF. The CDR3 DNA follows: TGTGCCGGAAAGCGGGACTCCTACAATGAGCAGTTCTTC.

The chain combines TRBV19 with TRBJ2-7; D is unresolved. The V end was cut by 6 bases, the J end by 6 bases, with 21 bases between. Per the germline V gene, CDR1 is LNHDA and CDR2 is SQIVND (reference sequence). The CDR3 length is 15 residues. DNA for the CDR3: TGTGCCAGTAGCACTACCTGGCAACCCGGCTCCGAGCAGTACTTC. Translated: CASSTTWQPGSEQYF.

The chain recombines TRBV28 with TRBJ1-2; 12 nucleotides align to TRBD1. CDR1 and CDR2 from the germline V gene are MDHEN and SYDVKM. With V trimmed by 5 bases and J by 7 bases, 8 bases remained unmatched. The CDR3 consists of 15 residues. The CDR3 DNA reads as TGTGCCAGCAGTAGGGGGACAGGGGGCGAAGGTGGCTACACCTTC. It translates to CASSRGTGGEGGYTF.

The table lists this clonotype with a few counts. V is TRBV20-1 and J is TRBJ2-7; 12 nucleotides agree with TRBD2. Germline lookup yields CDR1 DFQATT and CDR2 SNEGSKA (reference sequence). V was clipped by 3 bases and J by 0 bases; unmatched bases: 0. This CDR3 region has 14 residues. The CDR3 bases are TGCAGTGCTAGGGGACTAGCGGGCTCCTACGAGCAGTACTTC. This codes for CSARGLAGSYEQYF.

This clonotype was seen a handful of times. This chain links TRBV4-1 with TRBJ2-3; 7 nucleotides agree with TRBD2. V lost 4 bases and J lost 2; bases outside the gene matches: 9. The germline V gene encodes CDR1 MGHRA and CDR2 YSYEKL. This CDR3 has 16 amino acids. DNA for the CDR3: TGCGCCAGCAGCCCGCTGGGACTACCTAACACAGATACGCAGTATTTT. Translation: CASSPLGLPNTDTQYF.

This clonotype has just a few counts. The CDR3 here is CAISEFSRAYEQYF. The CDR3 bases are TGTGCCATCAGTGAGTTTAGCAGAGCCTACGAGCAGTACTTC. This rearrangement joins TRBV10-3 to TRBJ2-7; D remains ambiguous. CDR3 size: 14 residues. Germline V gives CDR1 ENHRY, CDR2 SYGVKD. V was cut by 1 base and J by 2 bases, with 9 bases left in between.

V and J are TRBV20-1 and TRBJ2-7; 13 bases are shared with TRBD2. The V segment lost 2 bases and the J segment 7 bases; nucleotides outside the gene matches: 11. This CDR3 has 16 amino acids. CDR1 and CDR2 from the germline V gene are DFQATT and SNEGSKA (reference sequence). CDR3 sequence: CSARTGLAGHTKEQYF. CDR3 nucleotides: TGCAGTGCTAGAACGGGACTAGCGGGACATACTAAAGAGCAGTACTTC.

This sequence joins TRBV12-3 or TRBV12-4 and TRBJ1-3; tentative D call: TRBD1 (5 bases). The CDR3 spans 15 residues. V dropped 6 bases and J dropped 0 bases, with 12 bases sitting between them. The CDR3 coding sequence is TGTGCCAGCAGCTATGAAGGGGACTCTGGAAACACCATATATTTT. The encoded protein is CASSYEGDSGNTIYF.

The chain carries TRBV5-1 and TRBJ2-1, with 7 bases identical to TRBD1. V shed 6 bases, J shed 7 bases, and the junction held 16 bases outside the gene matches. Germline lookup yields CDR1 SGHRS and CDR2 YFSETQ. The CDR3 loop spans 16 amino acids. The CDR3 sequence: CASTPDLRGRSNEQFF. In DNA form, the CDR3 reads TGCGCCAGCACCCCGGACTTGAGGGGGCGTTCGAATGAGCAGTTCTTC.

This clonotype was observed a single time. The chain couples TRBV18 to TRBJ2-5; 8 bases map to TRBD2. The germline gives CDR1 KGHSH, CDR2 LQKENI. CDR3 size: 15 residues. With 6 bases clipped from V and 3 bases from J, the junction kept 9 bases outside the gene matches. CDR3 DNA: TGTGCCAGCTCCAACCGGGAGGGTTCGGAAGAGACCCAGTACTTC. This codes for CASSNREGSEETQYF.

The table lists this clonotype with a few counts. J is TRBJ2-7 and V is TRBV18; no reliable D call. V lost 1 base, J lost 6 bases, and 13 bases lay in between. The CDR3 spans 14 residues. Germline CDR1 and CDR2: KGHSH and LQKENI. Here the CDR3 DNA reads TGTGCCAGCTCACCACTGGATCAGCAAGGCGAGCAGTACTTC. This codes for CASSPLDQQGEQYF.